Each of the 4 T cell receptor beta chains below was sequenced from the same sample in a study of blood T cells in healthy people across ages. It was with a sample-barcoded 5' primer and a J-beta primer mix that a second PCR of about 6 to 11 cycles was run. One entry per CDR3 protein results from TCRdb running MiXCR on the 5' RACE reads. The sample lists 1.5 million to 2 million distinct CDR3 sequences; 25% to 30% were seen once. Sequenced input: blood. These receptors were collected from a woman younger than 45 in good health.

This clonotype was observed a handful of times. This chain joins TRBV5-1 and TRBJ2-5; 8 bases agree with TRBD2. The CDR3 is 13 amino acids. Germline loops: CDR1 SGHRS, CDR2 YFSETQ. Unmatched junction bases numbered 3, after V lost 0 bases and J lost 8 bases. The CDR3 DNA follows: TGCGCCAGCAGCTTGGTCAGCGGGGGCACCCAGTACTTC. Its protein product is CASSLVSGGTQYF.

Comments on this clonotype: A much bigger clone sits one base away, suggesting this may be a read error. The genes are TRBV29-1 and TRBJ2-5; possibly TRBD1 for D (6 bases). Per germline, CDR1 SQVTM and CDR2 ANQGSEA. The CDR3 has 14 amino acids. CDR3 sequence: CGVEPQGGVETQYF. CDR3 DNA sequence: TGCGGCGTTGAACCACAGGGCGGAGTGGAGACCCAGTACTTC.

This clonotype has a handful of counts. This rearrangement joins TRBV21-1 to TRBJ2-7; the table calls TRBD2, which could not be checked here. TRBV21-1 is a listed pseudogene. The CDR3 runs to 16 residues. In DNA, the CDR3 is TGTGCCAGCAGGGCGCCAGGGCTAGCGGGAGATGAGGAGCAGTACTTC. Its protein is CASRAPGLAGDEEQYF.

The V gene is TRBV7-9, the J gene TRBJ1-2; possibly TRBD1 for D (6 bases). This CDR3 contains 14 residues. The V end lost 4 bases, the J end lost 4 bases, and 13 bases lay between the germline ends. Germline V gene data show CDR1 as SEHNR and CDR2 as FQNEAQ (reference sequence). Here the CDR3 reads CASSWDIPSYGYTF. CDR3 nucleotides: TGTGCCAGCAGCTGGGACATCCCCAGCTATGGCTACACCTTC.